This paragraph covers one TCR beta chain sequence. This sample is drawn from a study of control samples from healthy donors and cancer patients. The table came from immunoSEQ multiplex PCR; TCRdb's copy has only in-frame clones and leaves some out. The repertoire includes about 110,000 clones, approximately 88% of them detected once, and 3.5% to 4% sits in the top ten. The J segment lost 1 base and the V segment lost 5 bases, leaving 6 bases of the junction unmatched. The CDR3 runs 15 residues. Germline assignment: CDR1 LNHDA and CDR2 SQIVND (reference sequence). Sample: PBMCs. The chain has TRBV19 and TRBJ2-7; TRBD1 matches at 9 bases. The clonotype was recovered from an older woman with lung cancer. CDR3 nucleotides: TGTGCCAGTAGTCTTTGGACAGGGGCTTCCTACGAGCAGTACTTC. This encodes CASSLWTGASYEQYF.